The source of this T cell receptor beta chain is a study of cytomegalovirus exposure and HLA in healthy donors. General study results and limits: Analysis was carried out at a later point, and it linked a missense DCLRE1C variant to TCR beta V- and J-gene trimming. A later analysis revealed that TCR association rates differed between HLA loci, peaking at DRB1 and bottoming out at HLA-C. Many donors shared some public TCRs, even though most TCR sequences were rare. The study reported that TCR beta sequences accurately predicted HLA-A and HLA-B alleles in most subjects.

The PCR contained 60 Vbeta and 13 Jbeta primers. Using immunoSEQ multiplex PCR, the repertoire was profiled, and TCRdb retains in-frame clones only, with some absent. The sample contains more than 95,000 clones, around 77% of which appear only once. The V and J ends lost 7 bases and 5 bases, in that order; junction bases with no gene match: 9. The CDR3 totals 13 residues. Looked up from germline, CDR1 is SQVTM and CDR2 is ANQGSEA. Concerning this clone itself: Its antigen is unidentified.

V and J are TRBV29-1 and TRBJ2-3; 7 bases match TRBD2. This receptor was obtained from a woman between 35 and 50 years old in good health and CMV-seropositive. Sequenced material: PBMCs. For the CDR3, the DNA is TGCAGCGCACTGAGGGAGGGCCTAGATACGCAGTATTTT. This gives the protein CSALREGLDTQYF.